This T cell receptor (beta chain) was identified in a study of T cell changes during pregnancy in multiple sclerosis. Some clones are missing from TCRdb's copy, which holds only in-frame ones; the method was immunoSEQ multiplex PCR. The sample has 70,000 or so clones, 90% to 95% seen once. The CDR3 is 14 residues long. Per the germline V gene, CDR1 is LGHNA and CDR2 is YNFKEQ. V lost 1 base, J lost 5 bases, and 10 bases lay in between. This TCR was recovered from a female donor in good health, enrolled as a control in a pregnancy study. The chain couples TRBV4-2 to TRBJ2-3, with D possibly TRBD1 on 6 matching bases. This sample comprised peripheral blood, obtained in the third trimester of pregnancy. CDR3 sequence (DNA): TGTGCCAGCAGCCAAGCAGGGGTAGAAGATACGCAGTATTTT. Translating gives CASSQAGVEDTQYF.